A single sample gave rise to the 4 T cell receptor beta chains below, sequenced in a study of monozygotic twins with inflammatory bowel disease. TCRdb reworked the 5' RACE reads into one entry per CDR3 protein, no DNA. Its table lists approximately 400,000 distinct CDR3 sequences. The sample comprised blood. These receptors came from a human donor with ulcerative colitis or Crohn's disease, or a healthy co-twin of an affected twin (not recorded which).

The V gene is TRBV28, the J gene TRBJ1-4; TCRdb designates TRBD1, a call that cannot be tested without DNA. The CDR3 is 16 residues long. Germline V gene sequence: CDR1 MDHEN, CDR2 SYDVKM. CDR3 protein: CASSDSRGAGREKLFF.

The chain carries TRBV7-9 and TRBJ2-7. The CDR3 is 12 amino acids. Germline V gene sequence: CDR1 SEHNR, CDR2 FQNEAQ (reference sequence). The CDR3 reads CASTPLSYEQYF.

This sequence joins TRBV7-2 and TRBJ1-1. Germline V gene lookup returns CDR1 SGHTA and CDR2 FQGNSA. CDR3 size: 15 residues. The CDR3: CASSLGSSLNTEAFF.

The chain links TRBV28 to TRBJ2-7; the TCRdb D gene call, TRBD1, has no DNA to confirm it. The CDR3 runs 13 residues. Germline lookup yields CDR1 MDHEN and CDR2 SYDVKM. CDR3 protein: CASRLTGVYKQYF.